This T cell receptor (beta chain) comes out of a study of T cells in Graves' hyperthyroidism and ophthalmopathy. Amplified TCR beta CDR3 regions came from RNA transcripts. The study used the HTBI primer set for a first-round RT-PCR of the TCR CDR3. TCRdb re-analysed the multiplex PCR reads in MiXCR, keeping a single row per CDR3 protein. The sample carries 500,000 or so distinct CDR3 sequences, more than 15% recorded once. This clonotype was recorded many times. The length of the CDR3 is 16 residues. Germline loops: CDR1 SGHAT, CDR2 FQDESV (reference sequence). The germline V and J ends were trimmed by 2 bases and 0 bases, with 11 bases remaining between them.

The sequencing sample was made of blood. The TCR was taken from a young woman with Graves' ophthalmopathy. V is TRBV11-1 and J is TRBJ2-4, with a possible D match to TRBD2 (5 bases). CDR3 nucleotide sequence: TGTGCCAGCAGCTTATCGACCGGACTAGCCAAAAACATTCAGTACTTC. It yields the protein CASSLSTGLAKNIQYF.